A selection of T cell receptor beta chains follows, all from one sample in a study of molecular identifiers for immune sequencing clone quantification. TCRdb reprocessed the PCR reads via MiXCR and lists one record per CDR3 protein. The data contain approximately 680,000 distinct CDR3 sequences, around 25% of them singletons. Sequencing used naive CD8+ T cells from blood, with Jurkat cell RNA spiked in. The receptors come from a human donor in good health. Some libraries in this study had Jurkat cell RNA spiked in. Each CDR3 is given with its conserved first and last residue. The D gene is left open where the match is weak. Not every row has a clone size; where given, it reads once, few, many or a size class.

j_call,clone_size,v_call,d_call,cdr3_aa,cdr3_nt
TRBJ2-7,many,TRBV27,-,CASRGLRGQYF,TGTGCCAGCAGGGGCCTTAGGGGGCAGTACTTC
TRBJ2-1,-,TRBV11-2,-,CASSFGQGGEQFF,TGTGCCAGCAGCTTTGGGCAGGGGGGTGAGCAGTTCTTC
TRBJ2-1,few,TRBV20-1,-,CSASRRRAPPGNEQFF,TGCAGTGCTAGTCGAAGGCGAGCTCCCCCGGGGAATGAGCAGTTCTTC
TRBJ1-2,many,TRBV5-5,-,CASSPDLGSGYGYTF,TGTGCCAGCAGCCCGGACTTGGGCTCTGGCTATGGCTACACCTTC
TRBJ2-3,-,TRBV9,TRBD1,CASSGTGGGDTQYF,TGTGCCAGCAGCGGGACAGGGGGGGGAGATACGCAGTATTTT
TRBJ2-3,-,TRBV7-8,-,CASSLYTTVKPGDTQYF,TGTGCCAGCAGCTTATACACGACAGTAAAGCCGGGAGATACGCAGTATTTT
TRBJ1-2,-,TRBV4-3,TRBD1,CASSQVTKDRTNYGYTF,TGCGCCAGCAGCCAAGTCACGAAGGACAGGACTAACTATGGCTACACCTTC
TRBJ1-4,-,TRBV30,-,CAWSQGEKLFF,TGTGCCTGGAGCCAAGGGGAAAAACTGTTTTTT
TRBJ1-5,many,TRBV6-2/TRBV6-3,-,CASSLSFEPQHF,TGTGCCAGCAGTTTGTCATTTGAGCCCCAGCATTTT
TRBJ2-5,few,TRBV12-3/TRBV12-4,-,CASSPSGLARETQYF,TGTGCCAGCAGTCCCTCCGGGCTAGCGAGAGAGACCCAGTACTTC